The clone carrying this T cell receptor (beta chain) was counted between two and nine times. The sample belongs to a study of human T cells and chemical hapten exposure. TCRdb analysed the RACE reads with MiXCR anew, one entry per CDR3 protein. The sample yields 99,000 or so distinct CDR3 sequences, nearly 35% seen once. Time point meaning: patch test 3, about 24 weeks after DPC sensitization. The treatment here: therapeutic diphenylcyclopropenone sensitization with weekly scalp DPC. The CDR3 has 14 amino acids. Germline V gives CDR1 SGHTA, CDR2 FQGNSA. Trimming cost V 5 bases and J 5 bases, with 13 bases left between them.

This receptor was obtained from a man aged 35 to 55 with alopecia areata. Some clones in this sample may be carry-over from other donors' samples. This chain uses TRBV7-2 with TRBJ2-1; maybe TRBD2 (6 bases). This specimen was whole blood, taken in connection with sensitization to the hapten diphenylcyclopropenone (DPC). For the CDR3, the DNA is TGTGCCAGCAGCCCCTGGGGGGTCGACAATGAGCAGTTCTTC. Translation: CASSPWGVDNEQFF.